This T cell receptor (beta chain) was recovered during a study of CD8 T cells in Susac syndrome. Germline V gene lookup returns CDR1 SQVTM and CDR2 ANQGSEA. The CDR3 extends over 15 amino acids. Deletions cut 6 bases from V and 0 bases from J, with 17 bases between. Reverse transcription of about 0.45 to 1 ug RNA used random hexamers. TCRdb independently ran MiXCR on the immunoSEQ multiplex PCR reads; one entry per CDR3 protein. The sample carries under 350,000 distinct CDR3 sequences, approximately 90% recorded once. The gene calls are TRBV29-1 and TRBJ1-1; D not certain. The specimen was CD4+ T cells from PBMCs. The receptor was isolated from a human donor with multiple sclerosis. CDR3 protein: CSVNRESPMNTEAFF. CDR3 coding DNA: TGCAGCGTGAACAGAGAGAGCCCAATGAACACTGAAGCTTTCTTT.